This T cell receptor (beta chain) was recorded in a study of T cell responses to AZD1222 COVID-19 vaccine. Profiling relied on immunoSEQ multiplex PCR, and the TCRdb table lists in-frame clones only, not all of them. The profile shows 130,000 or so clones, 75% to 95% of them singletons. This clone showed up just a few times. The CDR3 has 13 amino acids. CDR1 MDHEN and CDR2 SYDVKM come from the germline V gene. J gave up 6 bases and V 5 bases, and 1 base lay outside the gene matches. The sequence derives from an adult who received the MenACWY meningococcal vaccine as a control. Sequencing used peripheral blood, obtained 28 days after the second dose of the MenACWY control vaccine. V usage is TRBV28 and J usage is TRBJ1-5, with TRBD1 matching over 10 bases. CDR3 region: CASSDRGRQPQHF. The CDR3 nucleotides read TGTGCCAGCAGTGACAGGGGGCGTCAGCCCCAGCATTTT.